The rows below give T cell receptor beta chains drawn from one sample of a study of cytomegalovirus exposure and HLA in healthy donors. Method: immunoSEQ multiplex PCR; TCRdb's copy keeps in-frame clones and lacks some. The sample yields about 40,000 clones, 68% seen once. Sequencing was performed on PBMCs. These TCRs come from a man aged 35 to 55 in good health and CMV-seronegative. Each CDR3 is given with its conserved first and last residue. A D gene is named only where the DNA matches it firmly. Expanded clones get a size class; other rows say once, few or many, or leave the size out.

clone_size: .; j_call: TRBJ1-1; v_call: TRBV30; d_call: TRBD1; cdr3_nt: TGTGCCTGGAGACTAGACAGGGTGGGGACTGAAGCTTTCTTT; cdr3_aa: CAWRLDRVGTEAFF
clone_size: .; j_call: TRBJ2-5; v_call: TRBV7-8; d_call: TRBD1; cdr3_nt: TGTGCCAGCAGCCCCCTAGGGGCAGGGGGCTCGAGGGAGACCCAGTACTTC; cdr3_aa: CASSPLGAGGSRETQYF
clone_size: .; j_call: TRBJ1-1; v_call: TRBV4-2; d_call: .; cdr3_nt: TGTGCCTCACGAGACATCGCCACTGAAGCTTTCTTT; cdr3_aa: CASRDIATEAFF
clone_size: .; j_call: TRBJ1-1; v_call: TRBV15; d_call: .; cdr3_nt: TGTGCCACCAGCCCGAGGAAAGGGAACACTGAAGCTTTCTTT; cdr3_aa: CATSPRKGNTEAFF
clone_size: .; j_call: TRBJ1-6; v_call: TRBV25-1; d_call: .; cdr3_nt: TGTGCCAGCAGTCTAGAGGGAAGCTCCTATAATTCACCCCTCCACTTT; cdr3_aa: CASSLEGSSYNSPLHF
clone_size: .; j_call: TRBJ1-1; v_call: TRBV27; d_call: .; cdr3_nt: TGTGCCAGCAGTTTTGACGGGAAGGAAGCTTTCTTT; cdr3_aa: CASSFDGKEAFF
clone_size: .; j_call: TRBJ1-5; v_call: TRBV6-5; d_call: .; cdr3_nt: TGTGCCAGCAGTTACCGGCCGGGGTCGAACCAGCCCCAGCATTTT; cdr3_aa: CASSYRPGSNQPQHF
clone_size: .; j_call: TRBJ2-5; v_call: TRBV2; d_call: .; cdr3_nt: TGTGCCAGCAATAAGAACAGGGATGGCGAGACCCAGTACTTC; cdr3_aa: CASNKNRDGETQYF
clone_size: few; j_call: TRBJ2-7; v_call: TRBV7-6; d_call: TRBD2; cdr3_nt: TGTGCCAGCAGCTTATCGGCTAGCGGGGATACGAGCTCCTACGAGCAGTACTTC; cdr3_aa: CASSLSASGDTSSYEQYF
clone_size: .; j_call: TRBJ2-3; v_call: TRBV4-3; d_call: .; cdr3_nt: TGCGCCAGCAGCCAGGGCTGGGGCGGACGCACAGATACGCAGTATTTT; cdr3_aa: CASSQGWGGRTDTQYF
clone_size: .; j_call: TRBJ1-6; v_call: TRBV7-6; d_call: .; cdr3_nt: TGTGCCAGCAGCAGCGGGCCAAGCGGTTCACCCCTCCACTTT; cdr3_aa: CASSSGPSGSPLHF
clone_size: once; j_call: TRBJ1-2; v_call: TRBV5-1; d_call: TRBD1; cdr3_nt: TGCGCCAGCAGCTTGGACAGGGGACTCGATGGCTACACCTTC; cdr3_aa: CASSLDRGLDGYTF
clone_size: .; j_call: TRBJ1-4; v_call: TRBV7-9; d_call: .; cdr3_nt: TGTGCCAGCAGCTTTGGAGCGGGGGGCCCTAATGAAAAACTGTTTTTT; cdr3_aa: CASSFGAGGPNEKLFF
clone_size: few; j_call: TRBJ2-7; v_call: TRBV7-2; d_call: .; cdr3_nt: TGTGCCAGCAGCTTAACAGAGATAAACGAGCAGTACTTC; cdr3_aa: CASSLTEINEQYF
clone_size: .; j_call: TRBJ1-5; v_call: TRBV27; d_call: .; cdr3_nt: TGTGCCAGGGGGGCGCAGCCCCAGCATTTT; cdr3_aa: CARGAQPQHF
clone_size: .; j_call: TRBJ2-2; v_call: TRBV6-1; d_call: .; cdr3_nt: TGTGCCAGCCTGGAGGTTTTAGCCGGGGAGCTGTTTTTT; cdr3_aa: CASLEVLAGELFF
clone_size: .; j_call: TRBJ1-2; v_call: TRBV29-1; d_call: TRBD1; cdr3_nt: TGCAGCGGAGGGACAGGGAACTATGGCTACACCTTC; cdr3_aa: CSGGTGNYGYTF
clone_size: once; j_call: TRBJ2-5; v_call: TRBV5-4; d_call: TRBD1; cdr3_nt: TGTGCCAGCAGCTTCGCCGGGACAGTCCAAGAGACCCAGTACTTC; cdr3_aa: CASSFAGTVQETQYF
clone_size: few; j_call: TRBJ2-5; v_call: TRBV5-6; d_call: .; cdr3_nt: TGTGCCAGCCAGGGCATTATCCCTCAAGAGACCCAGTACTTC; cdr3_aa: CASQGIIPQETQYF
clone_size: .; j_call: TRBJ1-3; v_call: TRBV5-6; d_call: .; cdr3_nt: TGTGCCAGCCGCACTTTAGCCTCGGGAAACACCATATATTTT; cdr3_aa: CASRTLASGNTIYF
clone_size: few; j_call: TRBJ2-1; v_call: TRBV9; d_call: .; cdr3_nt: TGTGCCAGCAGCGGGAGGGGGAGGGATGAGCAGTTCTTC; cdr3_aa: CASSGRGRDEQFF
clone_size: few; j_call: TRBJ1-5; v_call: TRBV11-2; d_call: .; cdr3_nt: TGTGCCAGCAGCTTAGAAGGGACACCTAATCAGCCCCAGCATTTT; cdr3_aa: CASSLEGTPNQPQHF
clone_size: .; j_call: TRBJ2-1; v_call: TRBV10-3; d_call: TRBD2; cdr3_nt: TGTGCCATCAGTGGGGGACTAACGGGGAACAATGAGCAGTTCTTC; cdr3_aa: CAISGGLTGNNEQFF
clone_size: .; j_call: TRBJ1-3; v_call: TRBV7-2; d_call: .; cdr3_nt: TGTGCCAGCAGCTTAGAGGGACACAGCCCTGGAAACACCATATATTTT; cdr3_aa: CASSLEGHSPGNTIYF
clone_size: .; j_call: TRBJ1-5; v_call: TRBV4-1; d_call: TRBD1; cdr3_nt: TGCGCCAGCAGCCAGGGACAGTTTGGGAATCAGCCCCAGCATTTT; cdr3_aa: CASSQGQFGNQPQHF
clone_size: .; j_call: TRBJ1-4; v_call: TRBV6-5; d_call: TRBD1; cdr3_nt: TGTGCCAGCAGTTTGACAGGGGGCGCTTCTAATGAAAAACTGTTTTTT; cdr3_aa: CASSLTGGASNEKLFF
clone_size: .; j_call: TRBJ2-7; v_call: TRBV30; d_call: TRBD2; cdr3_nt: TGTGCCGCCAGACTAGCGGGGGCCCCCTACGAGCAGTACTTC; cdr3_aa: CAARLAGAPYEQYF
clone_size: .; j_call: TRBJ2-2; v_call: TRBV4-3; d_call: TRBD2; cdr3_nt: TGCGCCAGCAGCCACGGACTAGCGGGGGGGTCCGGGGAGCTGTTTTTT; cdr3_aa: CASSHGLAGGSGELFF
clone_size: .; j_call: TRBJ1-2; v_call: TRBV11-2; d_call: TRBD1; cdr3_nt: TGTGCCAGCAGCTTAGGGGCAGGGGGCGGCTACACCTTC; cdr3_aa: CASSLGAGGGYTF
clone_size: .; j_call: TRBJ2-1; v_call: TRBV9; d_call: .; cdr3_nt: TGTGCCAGCAGCAATGGCCCCCAACATGAGCAGTTCTTC; cdr3_aa: CASSNGPQHEQFF
clone_size: .; j_call: TRBJ2-5; v_call: TRBV4-1; d_call: TRBD1; cdr3_nt: TGCGCCAGCAGACACGGGACAGGGGGGGAAGAGACCCAGTACTTC; cdr3_aa: CASRHGTGGEETQYF
clone_size: .; j_call: TRBJ1-3; v_call: TRBV29-1; d_call: TRBD1; cdr3_nt: TGCAGCGTTGCAACAGGGGACTCTGGAAACACCATATATTTT; cdr3_aa: CSVATGDSGNTIYF
clone_size: .; j_call: TRBJ1-5; v_call: TRBV6-1; d_call: .; cdr3_nt: TGTGCCAGCAGTGTAGACAGTTATAGCAATCAGCCCCAGCATTTT; cdr3_aa: CASSVDSYSNQPQHF
clone_size: few; j_call: TRBJ2-5; v_call: TRBV7-7; d_call: .; cdr3_nt: TGTGCTAGCAGCTCCGGGACAATAGAGACCCAGTACTTC; cdr3_aa: CASSSGTIETQYF
clone_size: .; j_call: TRBJ1-4; v_call: TRBV5-1; d_call: .; cdr3_nt: TGCGCCAGCAGTCCGAACCCGGGTTCGGAAAATGAAAAACTGTTTTTT; cdr3_aa: CASSPNPGSENEKLFF
clone_size: .; j_call: TRBJ1-4; v_call: TRBV29-1; d_call: .; cdr3_nt: TGCAGCGTTGAAGAACAGCTTAATGAAAAACTGTTTTTT; cdr3_aa: CSVEEQLNEKLFF
clone_size: .; j_call: TRBJ2-7; v_call: TRBV11-3; d_call: TRBD1; cdr3_nt: TGTGCCAGCAGCCCAGGTGGACAGGGGTACGAGCAGTACTTC; cdr3_aa: CASSPGGQGYEQYF
clone_size: .; j_call: TRBJ1-2; v_call: TRBV7-9; d_call: TRBD1; cdr3_nt: TGTGCCAGCAGCTCTGTGGACAGGGCCGCCTATGGCTACACCTTC; cdr3_aa: CASSSVDRAAYGYTF
clone_size: .; j_call: TRBJ2-7; v_call: TRBV6-6; d_call: .; cdr3_nt: TGTGCCAGCAGGGACAGTTACGAGCAGTACTTC; cdr3_aa: CASRDSYEQYF
clone_size: .; j_call: TRBJ2-7; v_call: TRBV7-9; d_call: .; cdr3_nt: TGTGCCAGCAGCTTATGGCGGGACGAGCAGTACTTC; cdr3_aa: CASSLWRDEQYF
clone_size: .; j_call: TRBJ1-2; v_call: TRBV6-5; d_call: .; cdr3_nt: TGTGCCAGCAGTTACACCCCGACAGAAAACTATGGCTACACCTTC; cdr3_aa: CASSYTPTENYGYTF
clone_size: few; j_call: TRBJ1-3; v_call: TRBV18; d_call: .; cdr3_nt: TGTGCCAGCTCACCAGGGGCTTCGACTGGAAACACCATATATTTT; cdr3_aa: CASSPGASTGNTIYF
clone_size: .; j_call: TRBJ2-7; v_call: TRBV30; d_call: .; cdr3_nt: TGTGCCTGGCAGGGAAGACAGGGAGGCGAGCAGTACTTC; cdr3_aa: CAWQGRQGGEQYF
clone_size: .; j_call: TRBJ1-5; v_call: TRBV30; d_call: .; cdr3_nt: TGTGCGATTTCCAGGGGAGGGGGCAATCAGCCCCAGCATTTT; cdr3_aa: CAISRGGGNQPQHF
clone_size: .; j_call: TRBJ1-1; v_call: TRBV2; d_call: TRBD1; cdr3_nt: TGTGCCAGCAACCAGGGACAGGGGTCTCAGAACACTGAAGCTTTCTTT; cdr3_aa: CASNQGQGSQNTEAFF
clone_size: .; j_call: TRBJ1-1; v_call: TRBV7-6; d_call: .; cdr3_nt: TGTGCCAGCAGCTTAGGAAGAGGCGGTGAAGCTTTCTTT; cdr3_aa: CASSLGRGGEAFF
clone_size: .; j_call: TRBJ2-4; v_call: TRBV2; d_call: TRBD2; cdr3_nt: TGTGCCAGCAGTGAAGTAGCGGGGGGAACTTCGCCCAAAAACATTCAGTACTTC; cdr3_aa: CASSEVAGGTSPKNIQYF
clone_size: .; j_call: TRBJ1-5; v_call: TRBV15; d_call: TRBD1; cdr3_nt: TGTGCCACCAGCAAAACAGGGGGAACGCCCCAGCATTTT; cdr3_aa: CATSKTGGTPQHF